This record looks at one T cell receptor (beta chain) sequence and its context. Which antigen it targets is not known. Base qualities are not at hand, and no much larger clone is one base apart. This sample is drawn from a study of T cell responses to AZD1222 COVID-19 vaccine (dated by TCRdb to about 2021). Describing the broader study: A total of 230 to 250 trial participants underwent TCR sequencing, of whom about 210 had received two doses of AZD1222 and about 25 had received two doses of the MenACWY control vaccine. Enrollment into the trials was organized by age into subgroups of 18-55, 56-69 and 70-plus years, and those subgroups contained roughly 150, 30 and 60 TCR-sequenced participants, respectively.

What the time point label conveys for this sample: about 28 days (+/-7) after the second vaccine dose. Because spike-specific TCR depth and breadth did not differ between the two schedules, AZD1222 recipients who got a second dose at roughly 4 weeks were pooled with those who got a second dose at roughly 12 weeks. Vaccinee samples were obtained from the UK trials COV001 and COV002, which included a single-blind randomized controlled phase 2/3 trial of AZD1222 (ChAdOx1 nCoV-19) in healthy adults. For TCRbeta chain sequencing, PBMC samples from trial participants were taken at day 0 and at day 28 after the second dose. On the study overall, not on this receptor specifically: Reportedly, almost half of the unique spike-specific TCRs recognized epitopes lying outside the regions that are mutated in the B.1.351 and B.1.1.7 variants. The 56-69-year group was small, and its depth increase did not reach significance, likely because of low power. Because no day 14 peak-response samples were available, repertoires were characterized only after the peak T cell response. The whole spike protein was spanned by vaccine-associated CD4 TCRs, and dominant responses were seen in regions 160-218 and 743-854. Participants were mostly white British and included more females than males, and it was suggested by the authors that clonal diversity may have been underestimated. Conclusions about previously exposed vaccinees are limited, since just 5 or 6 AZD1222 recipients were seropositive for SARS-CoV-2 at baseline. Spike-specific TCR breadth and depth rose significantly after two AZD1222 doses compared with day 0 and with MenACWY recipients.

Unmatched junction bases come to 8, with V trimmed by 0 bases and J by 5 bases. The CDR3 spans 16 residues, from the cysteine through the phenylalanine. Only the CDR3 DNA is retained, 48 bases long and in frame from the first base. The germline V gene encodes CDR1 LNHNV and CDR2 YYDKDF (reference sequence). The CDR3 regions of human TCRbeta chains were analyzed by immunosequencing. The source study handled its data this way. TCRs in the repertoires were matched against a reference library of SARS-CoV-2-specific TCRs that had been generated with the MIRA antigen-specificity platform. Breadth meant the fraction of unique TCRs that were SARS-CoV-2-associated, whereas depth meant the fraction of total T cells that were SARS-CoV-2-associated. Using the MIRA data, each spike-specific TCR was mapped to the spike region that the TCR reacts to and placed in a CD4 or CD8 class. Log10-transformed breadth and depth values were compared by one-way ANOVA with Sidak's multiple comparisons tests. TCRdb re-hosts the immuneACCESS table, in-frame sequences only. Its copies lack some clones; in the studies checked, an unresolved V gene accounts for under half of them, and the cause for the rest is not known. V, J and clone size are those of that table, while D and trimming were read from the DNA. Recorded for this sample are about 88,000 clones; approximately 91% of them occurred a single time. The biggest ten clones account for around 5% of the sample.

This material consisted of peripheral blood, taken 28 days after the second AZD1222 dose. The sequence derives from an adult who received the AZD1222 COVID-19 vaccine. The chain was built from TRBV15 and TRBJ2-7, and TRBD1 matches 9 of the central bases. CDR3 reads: CATSREVVRTGDEQYF. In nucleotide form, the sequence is TGTGCCACCAGCAGAGAGGTTGTCCGGACAGGGGACGAGCAGTACTTC. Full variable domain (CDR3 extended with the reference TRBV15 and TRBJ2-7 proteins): DAMVIQNPRYQVTQFGKPVTLSCSQTLNHNVMYWYQQKSSQAPKLLFHYYDKDFNNEADTPDNFQSRRPNTSFCFLDIRSPGLGDTAMYLCATSREVVRTGDEQYFGPGTRLTVT.